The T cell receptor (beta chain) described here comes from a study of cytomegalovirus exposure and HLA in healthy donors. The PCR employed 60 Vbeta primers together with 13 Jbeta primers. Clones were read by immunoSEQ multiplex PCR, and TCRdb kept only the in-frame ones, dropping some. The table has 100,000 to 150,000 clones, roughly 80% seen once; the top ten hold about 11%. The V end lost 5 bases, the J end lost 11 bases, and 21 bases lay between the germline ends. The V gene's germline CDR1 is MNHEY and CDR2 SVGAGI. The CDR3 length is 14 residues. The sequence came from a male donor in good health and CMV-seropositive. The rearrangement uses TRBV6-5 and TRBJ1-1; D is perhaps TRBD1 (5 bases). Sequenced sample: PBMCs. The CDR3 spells CASSDIGAPDRAFF. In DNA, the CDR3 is TGTGCCAGCAGTGACATTGGGGCCCCCGATAGGGCTTTCTTT.